The 17 T cell receptor beta chains below were found in one sample sequenced in a study of neoadjuvant anti-PD-1 for oral cavity cancer. Using immunoSEQ multiplex PCR, the repertoire was profiled, and TCRdb retains in-frame clones only, with some absent. The sample lists 72,000 or so clones, about 86% occurring once. Sequences were derived from PBMCs, sampled before nivolumab (anti-PD-1) treatment. These receptors were obtained from a person between 40 and 79 years old with oral cavity squamous cell carcinoma.

The J gene is TRBJ2-5, the V gene TRBV10-2, with 10 bases matching TRBD2. The length of the CDR3 is 15 residues. J lost 4 bases, V lost 3 bases, and 5 bases had no gene match. Germline-derived CDR1 and CDR2 are WSHSY and SAAADI. This chain's CDR3 is CASSDPAGGRETQYF. CDR3 coding DNA: TGCGCCAGCAGTGACCCAGCGGGGGGGCGAGAGACCCAGTACTTC.

J is TRBJ1-4 and V is TRBV5-1, with D unclear. This CDR3 is 13 amino acids long. V was cut by 0 bases and J by 4 bases, with 4 bases left in between. Germline CDR1 SGHRS, CDR2 YFSETQ. CDR3 sequence reads: CASSLVLNEKLFF. The CDR3 DNA is TGCGCCAGCAGCTTGGTTCTTAATGAAAAACTGTTTTTT.

The chain joins TRBV2 to TRBJ2-3; TRBD2 might be the D (5 bases). Per germline, CDR1 SNHLY and CDR2 FYNNEI. V lost 6 bases and J lost 0, with 19 bases in between. The CDR3 totals 17 residues. The CDR3 DNA sequence: TGTGCCAGCAGCCTCGGGGTGGGCGGGCCCAGCACAGATACGCAGTATTTT. This translates into CASSLGVGGPSTDTQYF.

The CDR3 DNA reads TGTGCCAGCAGTGGCCCAGCGAACACCGGGGAGCTGTTTTTT. It specifies CASSGPANTGELFF. V gene TRBV6-1 combines with J gene TRBJ2-2; D not certain. The CDR3 sequence is 14 residues long. Germline V gene sequence: CDR1 MNHNS, CDR2 SASEGT. V shed 4 bases and J shed 0 bases, with 6 bases lying between them.

The V call is TRBV27, the J call TRBJ2-7; either TRBD1 or TRBD2 may supply D (5 bases each). Looked up from germline, CDR1 is MNHEY and CDR2 is SMNVEV (reference sequence). Trimming took off 9 bases at V and 10 bases at J, with 10 bases between the two ends. The CDR3 length is 9 residues. CDR3 DNA sequence: TGTGCCAGGGGGCCGGGACAGTACTTC. Translated, it gives CARGPGQYF.

The genes are TRBV6-1 and TRBJ1-5, with D maybe TRBD1 (5 bases). The ends were cut back, 3 bases at V and 4 bases at J, with 10 bases in the middle. In germline, CDR1 is MNHNS, CDR2 SASEGT. This CDR3 has 14 amino acids. The CDR3 spells CASSDIGGNQPQHF. The CDR3 nucleotides read TGTGCCAGCAGTGACATTGGGGGTAATCAGCCCCAGCATTTT.

The chain combines TRBV27 with TRBJ2-1; D is possibly TRBD1 (5 bases). The CDR3 contains 11 residues. With 4 bases removed from V and 10 bases from J, the gap between germline ends came to 8 bases. The germline gives CDR1 MNHEY, CDR2 SMNVEV (reference sequence). The CDR3 loop reads CASSWGDEQFF. The CDR3 bases are TGTGCCAGCAGTTGGGGCGACGAGCAGTTCTTC.

The rearrangement links TRBV7-2 to TRBJ2-1, with D unresolved. With 5 bases removed from V and 7 bases from J, the gap between germline ends came to 12 bases. The length of the CDR3 is 13 residues. Looked up from germline, CDR1 is SGHTA and CDR2 is FQGNSA. CDR3 coding DNA: TGTGCCAGCAGCGTTCCGTGGCGAAATGAGCAGTTCTTC. The encoded protein is CASSVPWRNEQFF.

The chain has TRBV5-4 and TRBJ1-1; D unresolved. CDR1 is SGHNT, CDR2 YYREEE, per germline (reference sequence). There are 15 residues in the CDR3. V was shortened by 4 bases and J by 1 base, with 14 bases between the two germline ends. The CDR3 spells CASSPGRRGNTEAFF. The CDR3, as DNA: TGTGCCAGCAGCCCGGGGAGGCGCGGGAACACTGAAGCTTTCTTT.

This clone was seen only once. The chain combines TRBV30 with TRBJ2-7; no firm D call. This CDR3 region has 12 residues. Trimming cost V 3 bases and J 4 bases, with 10 bases left between them. Germline CDR1 and CDR2: GTSNPN and SVGIG (reference sequence). This CDR3 is CAWSITPYEQYF. The CDR3 bases are TGTGCCTGGAGCATCACTCCTTACGAGCAGTACTTC.

CDR3 bases: TGTGCCAGCACATTGGAAGAGACCCAGTACTTC. Protein: CASTLEETQYF. V gene TRBV2 combines with J gene TRBJ2-5; D is unresolved. From germline, CDR1 is SNHLY and CDR2 FYNNEI. Deletions cut 7 bases from V and 3 bases from J, with 6 bases between. The CDR3 is 11 amino acids.

The gene calls are TRBV12-5 and TRBJ1-1, with TRBD1 matching over 8 bases. Germline CDR1 is LGHNT and CDR2 is FRNRAP. Losses at the gene ends were 1 base for V and 3 bases for J; bases not matched to a gene: 4. The CDR3 is 15 residues long. Here the CDR3 reads CASGLGQGRDTEAFF. In DNA form, the CDR3 reads TGTGCTAGTGGTTTGGGACAGGGGAGGGACACTGAAGCTTTCTTT. The full variable domain, its missing parts supplied by reference TRBV12-5 and TRBJ1-1, is DARVTQTPRHKVTEMGQEVTMRCQPILGHNTVFWYRQTMMQGLELLAYFRNRAPLDDSGMPKDRFSAEMPDATLATLKIQPSEPRDSAVYFCASGLGQGRDTEAFFGQGTRLTVV.

This clone has only one observation. The V and J genes are TRBV9 and TRBJ2-1; 8 positions match TRBD2. The CDR3 spans 17 residues. Trimming cost V 0 bases and J 1 base; bases outside gene matches: 6. Per germline, CDR1 SGDLS and CDR2 YYNGEE. The CDR3 bases are TGTGCCAGCAGCGTAGCTTTGCGGGGGGTGTCCTACAATGAGCAGTTCTTC. Protein sequence: CASSVALRGVSYNEQFF.

The sample holds one count of this clone. This chain joins TRBV7-8 and TRBJ1-3; D gene unclear. From germline, CDR1 is SGHVS and CDR2 FQNEAQ. Between the trimmed V and J ends, which lost 4 bases and 1 base, there was a span of 8 bases. The CDR3 totals 14 residues. The CDR3 spells CASSSRGSGNTIYF. The CDR3 DNA is TGTGCCAGCAGCTCGCGGGGTTCTGGAAACACCATATATTTT.

Only a few counts were recorded for this clone. V and J are TRBV6-1 and TRBJ1-5; TRBD1 is a possible D gene (5 bases). With 10 bases removed from V and 0 bases from J, the gap between germline ends came to 13 bases. The CDR3 consists of 14 residues. CDR1 is MNHNS, CDR2 SASEGT, per germline. The CDR3 bases are TGTGCCACCGACGACAGACATAGCAATCAGCCCCAGCATTTT. Translated, it gives CATDDRHSNQPQHF.

V and J are TRBV28 and TRBJ2-7; no definite D call. This CDR3 region has 14 residues. Germline assignment: CDR1 MDHEN and CDR2 SYDVKM. With 3 bases removed from V and 3 bases from J, the gap between germline ends came to 12 bases. CDR3 sequence (DNA): TGTGCCAGCAGTTTTAACCTTTTGGGCTACGAGCAGTACTTC. Translating it yields CASSFNLLGYEQYF. Based on the CDR3 plus reference TRBV28 and TRBJ2-7, the full variable domain is DVKVTQSSRYLVKRTGEKVFLECVQDMDHENMFWYRQDPGLGLRLIYFSYDVKMKEKGDIPEGYSVSREKKERFSLILESASTNQTSMYLCASSFNLLGYEQYFGPGTRLTVT.

This chain uses TRBV19 with TRBJ2-7; TRBD1 matches 9 bases. The CDR3 has 15 residues. Trimming removed 6 bases from V and 3 bases from J; junction bases left unmatched: 9. Germline V lookup: CDR1 LNHDA, CDR2 SQIVND (reference sequence). CDR3 residues: CASRGQGAHRYEQYF. The CDR3 nucleotides read TGTGCCAGTAGGGGACAGGGTGCCCACCGCTACGAGCAGTACTTC. The variable domain in full, with the rest retrieved from reference TRBV19 and TRBJ2-7, is DGGITQSPKYLFRKEGQNVTLSCEQNLNHDAMYWYRQDPGQGLRLIYYSQIVNDFQKGDIAEGYSVSREKKESFPLTVTSAQKNPTAFYLCASRGQGAHRYEQYFGPGTRLTVT.